The sequence of this T cell receptor (beta chain) was determined in a study of shared clonotypes between healthy human individuals. Generated by immunoSEQ multiplex PCR, the TCRdb table keeps only in-frame clones and is missing some. The profile covers around 1.9 million clones, with about 94% appearing a single time and under 2% taken by the ten largest. The germline V gene encodes CDR1 SGHDN and CDR2 FVKESK. The CDR3 consists of 16 residues. V was clipped by 4 bases and J by 5 bases, with 20 bases between them. Naive CD8 cells, CD45RO-negative and positively selected for CCR7, excluded terminally differentiated effector memory CD45RA+ cells.

The specimen sequenced was naive CD8+ T cells from PBMCs. The V call is TRBV14, the J call TRBJ1-1; a possible D gene is TRBD1 (6 bases). This clonotype was obtained from a man aged 18-30 years in good health. Some clones in this sample may be carry-over from other donors' samples. This chain's CDR3 is CASSPRPGTPETEAFF. The CDR3 nucleotides read TGTGCCAGCAGCCCCCGGCCCGGGACACCGGAAACTGAAGCTTTCTTT. The full variable domain, with the rest looked up from reference TRBV14 and TRBJ1-1, is EAGVTQFPSHSVIEKGQTVTLRCDPISGHDNLYWYRRVMGKEIKFLLHFVKESKQDESGMPNNRFLAERTGGTYSTLKVQPAELEDSGVYFCASSPRPGTPETEAFFGQGTRLTVV.